This T cell receptor beta chain comes out of a study of T cell repertoires in cytomegalovirus infection. At the level of the study: It was the public TCR beta signatures that indicated both CMV infection and matching HLA type. General study findings and limits: Individuals carrying CMV plus the relevant HLA were identified by cumulative frequency of public TCR beta families. Clonotype analysis showed dominance of the ex vivo response by HLA-C-restricted CMV-specific TCR beta clonotypes.

From the reads, TCRdb called clonotypes with MiXCR, one entry per CDR3 protein. The sample carries more than 650,000 distinct CDR3 sequences, less than 40% recorded once. The CDR3 runs 15 residues. Germline V CDR1 and CDR2: SQVTM, ANQGSEA. Regarding this clonotype: The target antigen is unknown. At one end the junction does not follow the germline gene, possibly because of a read error.

Material: PBMCs. This TCR derives from a human donor in good health (CMV status not recorded). Some clones in this sample may be carry-over from other donors' samples. The genes are TRBV29-1 and TRBJ2-1, with D possibly TRBD2 on 5 matching bases. The CDR3 bases are TGCCGCGTTGTGACGGGGAGCTTCAACTACAATGAGCAGTTCTTC. Translating it yields CRVVTGSFNYNEQFF.